The source of this T cell receptor (beta chain) is a study of T cells in Graves' hyperthyroidism and ophthalmopathy. Broader study findings: For ophthalmopathy, model prediction preceded onset by a median about 6 months.

It was considered stable Graves' hyperthyroidism when ophthalmopathy did not progress within 18 months. Remarks on this clonotype: Its target is not known.

What was amplified from RNA transcripts were TCR beta CDR3 regions. The HTBI primer set was used in a first-round RT-PCR of the TCR CDR3. In TCRdb, the multiplex PCR reads were re-called with MiXCR into one record per CDR3 protein. The sample has around 420,000 distinct CDR3 sequences, around 14% seen once. The V and J ends lost 3 bases and 4 bases respectively, with 9 bases between them. The CDR3 extends over 13 amino acids. The germline gives CDR1 SEHNR, CDR2 FQNEAQ (reference sequence). Specimen: blood. The clonotype originates from a young woman with Graves' hyperthyroidism. V gene TRBV7-9 combines with J gene TRBJ1-2; unclear D gene. CDR3 nucleotide sequence: TGTGCCAGCAGCTTTACTCCTAGCTATGGCTACACCTTC. Its protein product is CASSFTPSYGYTF. Using reference TRBV7-9 and TRBJ1-2 for the parts outside the CDR3, the full variable domain is DTGVSQNPRHKITKRGQNVTFRCDPISEHNRLYWYRQTLGQGPEFLTYFQNEAQLEKSRLLSDRFSAERPKGSFSTLEIQRTEQGDSAMYLCASSFTPSYGYTFGSGTRLTVV.